Described below is a single T cell receptor (beta chain) sequence and its context. Antigen: not known. The CDR3 sequence is 15 residues long. CDR1 and CDR2 from the germline V gene are MNHEY and SVGEGT. After removal of 7 bases from V and 6 bases from J, the junction contained 7 bases not matched to a gene. TCRdb reanalysed the reads using MiXCR and keeps one entry per CDR3 protein. The sample consists of tens of thousands of distinct CDR3 sequences, more than 20% of them appearing once. The record originates from a study of T cell repertoires in cytomegalovirus infection. Study summary: Alongside well-studied HLA-B-restricted CMV epitopes, recently identified HLA-C-restricted CMV epitopes were also used. Evidence of both CMV infection and a matching HLA type came from public TCR beta signatures. The study's findings and limits: The ex vivo response was dominated by HLA-C-restricted CMV-specific TCR beta clonotypes.

The chain couples TRBV6-2 or TRBV6-3 to TRBJ2-1; 12 nucleotides match TRBD1. The origin of this receptor is a human donor in good health (CMV status not recorded). Some clones in this sample may be carry-over from other donors' samples. The material was CD8+ T cells from cultured PBMCs, obtained from culture after CMV antigen stimulation. In DNA, the CDR3 is TGTGCCAGCACCGGGACAGGGGGCATCGTCAATGAGCAGTTCTTC. Translating it yields CASTGTGGIVNEQFF.